This T cell receptor (beta chain) was recovered during a study of cytomegalovirus exposure and HLA in healthy donors. Overall study context: Membership in the Caucasian-associated ancestry cluster was found for approximately 85% of approximately 380 genotyped donors.

In the PCR, 60 Vbeta and 13 Jbeta primers were used. Generated by immunoSEQ multiplex PCR, the TCRdb table keeps only in-frame clones and is missing some. The sample has around 200,000 clones; more than 70% are singletons. Study results and caveats: The study recorded about 160 TCR beta chains that were cytomegalovirus-associated.

Notes on this clone: Its matching antigen is unknown.

The TCR comes from a man aged 25 to 40 in good health and CMV-seropositive. Sequencing was performed on PBMCs.

For the CDR3, the DNA is TGTGCCACCAGCAGGGCCTTAGGTGCGGGGGGGCCAGGCACCGGGGAGCTGTTTTTT. Protein product: CATSRALGAGGPGTGELFF. The chain carries TRBV15 and TRBJ2-2; TRBD2 matches 9 bases. CDR1 and CDR2 (germline): LNHNV, YYDKDF (reference sequence). Losses at the gene ends were 3 bases for V and 4 bases for J; bases not matched to a gene: 15. The CDR3 has 19 amino acids.